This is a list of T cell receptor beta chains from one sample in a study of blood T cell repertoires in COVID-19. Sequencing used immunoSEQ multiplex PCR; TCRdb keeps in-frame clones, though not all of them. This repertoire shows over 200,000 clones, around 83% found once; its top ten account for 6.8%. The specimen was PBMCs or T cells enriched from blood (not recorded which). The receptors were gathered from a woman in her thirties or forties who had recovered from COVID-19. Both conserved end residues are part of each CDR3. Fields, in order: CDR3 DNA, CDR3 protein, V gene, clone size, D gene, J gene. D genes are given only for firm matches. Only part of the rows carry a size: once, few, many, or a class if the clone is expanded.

DNA: TGCGCCAGCAGCGGGGGACAGGTGGAAGAGACCCAGTACTTC; CDR3: CASSGGQVEETQYF; V: TRBV5-1; size: NA; D: TRBD1; J: TRBJ2-5
DNA: TGTGCCAGTAGGGTGGCAGGGGGAGGTGAAGCTTTCTTT; CDR3: CASRVAGGGEAFF; V: TRBV19; size: NA; D: TRBD1; J: TRBJ1-1
DNA: TGTGCCAGTAGTGTCGGGGGGACTGAAGCTTTCTTT; CDR3: CASSVGGTEAFF; V: TRBV19; size: NA; D: NA; J: TRBJ1-1
DNA: TGTGCCAGCAGCTTAGATGGCGGGAGTCCCACAGAGACCCAGTACTTC; CDR3: CASSLDGGSPTETQYF; V: TRBV11-3; size: NA; D: TRBD2; J: TRBJ2-5
DNA: TGTGCCAGCAGCTTGGCCACAGGGGCGTTCTCCAATGAGCAGTTCTTC; CDR3: CASSLATGAFSNEQFF; V: TRBV5-4; size: NA; D: TRBD1; J: TRBJ2-1
DNA: TGTGCCAGCAGCAAATTAGACTACAGGGGACCCCTGTCGGAATGCTTC; CDR3: CASSKLDYRGPLSECF; V: TRBV28; size: NA; D: TRBD1; J: TRBJ2-7
DNA: TGTGCAAGTCACCATTTCTGGGACAGGGATTTATGGACCGGGGAGCTGTTTTTT; CDR3: CASHHFWDRDLWTGELFF; V: TRBV12-2; size: NA; D: NA; J: TRBJ2-2
DNA: TGTGCCAGCAGCTCGGCTAGCGGTCAAGGGCATGAGCAGTTCTTC; CDR3: CASSSASGQGHEQFF; V: TRBV7-9; size: NA; D: TRBD2; J: TRBJ2-1
DNA: TGTGCCGCAAGGGGGACAGGGGTTTACGGGGGGAGTCGCGGGACCCAGTACTTC; CDR3: CAARGTGVYGGSRGTQYF; V: TRBV28; size: once; D: TRBD1; J: TRBJ2-5
DNA: TGTGCCTGGAGCCCGGACAGGCTAAACTATGGCTACACCTTC; CDR3: CAWSPDRLNYGYTF; V: TRBV30; size: NA; D: TRBD1; J: TRBJ1-2
DNA: TGTGCCAGCAGCTTAGATGGGACAGGAACAGATACGCAGTATTTT; CDR3: CASSLDGTGTDTQYF; V: TRBV7-2; size: NA; D: TRBD1; J: TRBJ2-3
DNA: TGCGCCAGCAGTCCCCGGGAGGACGGCTACACCTTC; CDR3: CASSPREDGYTF; V: TRBV5-1; size: NA; D: NA; J: TRBJ1-2
DNA: TGTGCCAGCAGCGCGGGGACAGGGGGCTTTTCACCCCTCCACTTT; CDR3: CASSAGTGGFSPLHF; V: TRBV6-5; size: NA; D: TRBD1; J: TRBJ1-6
DNA: TGTGCCAGCAGCTCGACAGGGGCAGAAGGAAACACCATATATTTT; CDR3: CASSSTGAEGNTIYF; V: TRBV5-6; size: NA; D: TRBD1; J: TRBJ1-3
DNA: TGTGCCAGCCTTGGGCCTAGCGGGACCCAGTACTTC; CDR3: CASLGPSGTQYF; V: TRBV2; size: NA; D: TRBD2; J: TRBJ2-5
DNA: TGCGCCAGCAGCTTGGTAGTTGGGGGGTACAATGAGCAGTTCTTC; CDR3: CASSLVVGGYNEQFF; V: TRBV5-1; size: NA; D: NA; J: TRBJ2-1
DNA: TGTGCCAGCAGTTTTGGACAGGGAGGCTTACAGCCCCAGCATTTT; CDR3: CASSFGQGGLQPQHF; V: TRBV6-2/TRBV6-3; size: NA; D: TRBD1; J: TRBJ1-5
DNA: TGTGCCAGCAGCGTAGGACTAGCGGGAGGTTACAATGAGCAGTTCTTC; CDR3: CASSVGLAGGYNEQFF; V: TRBV9; size: NA; D: TRBD2; J: TRBJ2-1
DNA: TGTGCCTGCGGGACAGGGGGCTTCGGGGAAAAACTGTTTTTT; CDR3: CACGTGGFGEKLFF; V: TRBV30; size: few; D: TRBD1; J: TRBJ1-4
DNA: TGTGCCAGTAGTATAGGTGGGCCCCCAGATACGCAGTATTTT; CDR3: CASSIGGPPDTQYF; V: TRBV19; size: NA; D: NA; J: TRBJ2-3
DNA: TGTGCCAGCAGCCAAGATCGGGGGGTCGGGGAGCTGTTTTTT; CDR3: CASSQDRGVGELFF; V: TRBV3-1/TRBV3-2; size: once; D: TRBD2; J: TRBJ2-2
DNA: TGTGCCAGCGATCGAGCGGGAGGGCCGATCAATGAGCAGTTCTTC; CDR3: CASDRAGGPINEQFF; V: TRBV25-1; size: NA; D: TRBD2; J: TRBJ2-1
DNA: TGCGCCAGCAGCTTGGGGCCCCCGAACACTGAAGCTTTCTTT; CDR3: CASSLGPPNTEAFF; V: TRBV5-1; size: NA; D: NA; J: TRBJ1-1
DNA: TGTGCCAGCAGCTCGGGATGGGGGGGGTACGTCGACGAGCAGTACTTC; CDR3: CASSSGWGGYVDEQYF; V: TRBV7-2; size: NA; D: TRBD2; J: TRBJ2-7
DNA: TGTGCCAGCATTGACAGGGTTGGGAATTCACCCCTCCACTTT; CDR3: CASIDRVGNSPLHF; V: TRBV6-6; size: NA; D: TRBD1; J: TRBJ1-6
DNA: TGTGCCAGCAGCTTAGGGGGGGAACCATACAATGAGCAGTTCTTC; CDR3: CASSLGGEPYNEQFF; V: TRBV7-9; size: NA; D: NA; J: TRBJ2-1
DNA: TGTGCCAGCGGAACAGTTTGGACCATATATTTT; CDR3: CASGTVWTIYF; V: TRBV28; size: NA; D: NA; J: TRBJ1-3
DNA: TGTGCCAGTACCCGGGGGACGGGTTATGGCTACACCTTC; CDR3: CASTRGTGYGYTF; V: TRBV19; size: NA; D: NA; J: TRBJ1-2
DNA: TGTGCCAGCCCCGGGACAGGGGATCGTAACACTGAAGCTTTCTTT; CDR3: CASPGTGDRNTEAFF; V: TRBV28; size: NA; D: TRBD1; J: TRBJ1-1
DNA: TGTGCCAGCAGCTTAGATCCGGGGATTAACTATGGCTACACCTTC; CDR3: CASSLDPGINYGYTF; V: TRBV11-3; size: NA; D: NA; J: TRBJ1-2
DNA: TGTGCCAGTAGTATAGCCCGGGACAGGGTTCCTTATGGCTACACCTTC; CDR3: CASSIARDRVPYGYTF; V: TRBV19; size: NA; D: TRBD1; J: TRBJ1-2
DNA: TGTGCCAGCAGTTTGAGTCGAGGGATCACTGAAGCTTTCTTT; CDR3: CASSLSRGITEAFF; V: TRBV27; size: NA; D: NA; J: TRBJ1-1
DNA: TGTGCCAGCAGCCCACGACAGGGATCGACCACTGAAGCTTTCTTT; CDR3: CASSPRQGSTTEAFF; V: TRBV7-2; size: few; D: TRBD1; J: TRBJ1-1
DNA: TGTGCCACCGAAGACAGGGGCTCCTACAATGAGCAGTTCTTC; CDR3: CATEDRGSYNEQFF; V: TRBV24-1; size: NA; D: TRBD1; J: TRBJ2-1
DNA: TGTGCCAGCAGCCAAGACAGGGGAGGGGAGGTTTCGGGAAAACTGTTTTTT; CDR3: CASSQDRGGEVSGKLFF; V: TRBV3-1/TRBV3-2; size: NA; D: NA; J: TRBJ1-4
DNA: TGTGCCAGTACCTCAGGGGGCGGGAGGGCCGCCAATGAGCAGTTCTTC; CDR3: CASTSGGGRAANEQFF; V: TRBV19; size: few; D: NA; J: TRBJ2-1
DNA: TGTGCCAGCAGTTCAAGGGGCGAACCTAGCGGGGGCACAGATACGCAGTATTTT; CDR3: CASSSRGEPSGGTDTQYF; V: TRBV28; size: NA; D: TRBD2; J: TRBJ2-3
DNA: TGCAGTGCTACTGACGACTCGACCCAGTGGGATACGCAGTATTTT; CDR3: CSATDDSTQWDTQYF; V: TRBV20-1; size: NA; D: NA; J: TRBJ2-3
DNA: TGTGCCAGCTCACCAAACACCTATGGCTACACCTTC; CDR3: CASSPNTYGYTF; V: TRBV18; size: NA; D: NA; J: TRBJ1-2
DNA: TGTGCCAGCTCACAGGATGGGACAGGGTATGAAAAACTGTTTTTT; CDR3: CASSQDGTGYEKLFF; V: TRBV18; size: once; D: TRBD1; J: TRBJ1-4
DNA: TGTGCCAGCAGCCCAAGACTAGCCGGTGATACGCAGTATTTT; CDR3: CASSPRLAGDTQYF; V: TRBV11-2; size: NA; D: TRBD2; J: TRBJ2-3
DNA: TGTGCCAGCAGCTCCGAAATTGGCGAAAAACTGTTTTTT; CDR3: CASSSEIGEKLFF; V: TRBV11-2; size: NA; D: NA; J: TRBJ1-4
DNA: TGTGCCAGCAGCCGAGACAGGGGTGGATGGCAAGAGACCCAGTACTTC; CDR3: CASSRDRGGWQETQYF; V: TRBV5-4; size: NA; D: TRBD1; J: TRBJ2-5